Included here is one T cell receptor beta chain sequence, with context. Its specificity is not known. These data originate in a study of Ad26.COV2.S vaccination and SARS-CoV-2 variants. Study overall: Ad26.COV2.S was injected intramuscularly once or twice, 56 days apart. The study, taken as a whole, reports: Responses of spike-specific T cells (both CD8+ and CD4+) reportedly showed substantial breadth after vaccination.

Clones were read by immunoSEQ multiplex PCR, and TCRdb kept only the in-frame ones, dropping some. The data hold around 320,000 clones, with around four fifths observed a single time. CDR3 size: 15 residues. Germline V lookup: CDR1 SNHLY, CDR2 FYNNEI. V lost 2 bases and J lost 1, with 8 bases in between. This sample's treatment: around 19 received Ad26.COV2.S at low or high dose, single or two shots; five or six received placebo; per-sample allocation not given. Collection of the samples took place on day 63 after the first injection of vaccine or placebo. It was an adult aged 18-55 years in Boston who was the donor. Expressing Wuhan-strain SARS-CoV-2 spike, an Ad26 vector served as the vaccine.

The clonotype comes from a person aged 18 to 65 who received the Ad26.COV2.S COVID-19 vaccine or a placebo. This chain connects TRBV2 to TRBJ2-2, with a tentative D call TRBD2 (6 bases). Sample: peripheral blood, taken in a trial of Ad26.COV2.S vaccine versus placebo. DNA for the CDR3: TGTGCCAGCAGTGAAATGGGGGGGAACACCGGGGAGCTGTTTTTT. It yields the protein CASSEMGGNTGELFF.